These 5 T cell receptor beta chains came from one sample sequenced in a study of cytomegalovirus exposure and HLA in healthy donors. The study ran its PCR with 60 Vbeta and 13 Jbeta primers. Repertoires were generated with immunoSEQ multiplex PCR, while TCRdb's copy carries only in-frame clones and drops some. The sample lists over 120,000 clones, less than 10% occurring once. The sample comprised PBMCs. These receptor sequences come from a man aged 50 to 59 in good health and CMV-seronegative.

About this clone: One end of the junction does not line up with germline, which may come from a read error. The rearrangement uses TRBV2 and TRBJ1-6; D is uncertain. The germline V gene encodes CDR1 SNHLY and CDR2 FYNNEI. The CDR3 is 14 residues long. The CDR3 bases are TGTGCCGGAGTTAGTACCGCGGTCGGTTCACACCTCCACTTT. Translating it yields CAGVSTAVGSHLHF.

In this sample, this clone turned up a few times. The rearrangement joins TRBV30 to TRBJ1-6, with TRBD1 identical over 7 bases. The CDR3 totals 17 residues. Germline V gene sequence: CDR1 GTSNPN, CDR2 SVGIG (reference sequence). The J segment lost 8 bases and the V segment lost 2 bases, leaving 15 bases of the junction unmatched. The CDR3 reads CAWSQGTATLVDSPLHF. The DNA for the CDR3 is TGTGCCTGGAGTCAAGGGACAGCCACATTAGTGGATTCACCCCTCCACTTT.

There are a few counts of this clone. The chain employs TRBV30 and TRBJ1-2, with D perhaps matching TRBD1 (5 bases). V dropped 8 bases and J dropped 5 bases, with 21 bases sitting between them. CDR3 length equals 14 residues. The germline V gene encodes CDR1 GTSNPN and CDR2 SVGIG (reference sequence). CDR3 region: CAGSGGAVEYGYTF. The CDR3 nucleotides read TGTGCCGGATCAGGAGGGGCAGTCGAGTATGGCTACACCTTC.

The chain employs TRBV9 and TRBJ2-2, with D perhaps TRBD1 (6 bases). Per the germline V gene, CDR1 is SGDLS and CDR2 is YYNGEE. The V and J ends lost 2 bases and 0 bases respectively, with 11 bases between them. CDR3 size: 16 residues. CDR3 protein: CASSVYGQPNTGELFF. CDR3 sequence (DNA): TGTGCCAGCAGCGTGTACGGACAGCCGAACACCGGGGAGCTGTTTTTT.

The table lists this clone with a few counts. This chain uses TRBV7-2 with TRBJ1-1; TRBD1 is a possible D gene (5 bases). The V gene lost 5 bases and the J gene lost 4 bases, with 11 bases spanning the gap. Germline V gene data show CDR1 as SGHTA and CDR2 as FQGNSA. The CDR3 is made up of 13 amino acids. In DNA, the CDR3 is TGTGCCAGCAGCCTCGACAGAAGCACTGAAGCTTTCTTT. It encodes CASSLDRSTEAFF. The full variable domain, completed using reference TRBV7-2 and TRBJ1-1, is GAGVSQSPSNKVTEKGKDVELRCDPISGHTALYWYRQSLGQGLEFLIYFQGNSAPDKSGLPSDRFSAERTGGSVSTLTIQRTQQEDSAVYLCASSLDRSTEAFFGQGTRLTVV.